These T cell receptor beta chains were read from a single sample in a study of shared clonotypes between healthy human individuals. The table came from immunoSEQ multiplex PCR; TCRdb's copy has only in-frame clones and leaves some out. The data hold some 500,000 clones, with 95% to 97% observed a single time. Source material: naive CD4+ T cells sorted from blood. These receptors all stem from a woman in her 30s in good health. CDR3s include the opening cysteine and the closing phenylalanine or tryptophan. D genes are given only for firm matches. Only some rows state a clone size, as once, few, many or a class for expanded clones.

NA,NA,TRBJ2-5,TRBV19,TGTGCCAGTAGTACAGGGGCCCAAGATACCCAGTACTTC,CASSTGAQDTQYF
NA,NA,TRBJ1-2,TRBV18,TGTGCCAGCTCACCACGGGCAGGGGATGGCTACACCTTC,CASSPRAGDGYTF
NA,NA,TRBJ2-2,TRBV5-1,TGCGCCAGCAGCCCCCCTGACCAGGGACTCTGGAACACCGGGGAGCTGTTTTTT,CASSPPDQGLWNTGELFF
NA,NA,TRBJ1-5,TRBV11-3,TGTGCCAGCACCAAAGGGGTGAGGCAGCCCCAGCATTTT,CASTKGVRQPQHF
NA,once,TRBJ2-6,TRBV13,TGTGCCAGCAGCGCTCTAGGGGACTCTGGGGCCAACGTCCTGACTTTC,CASSALGDSGANVLTF
NA,NA,TRBJ2-2,TRBV9,TGTGCCAGCAATAAGGCGAACACCGGGGAGCTGTTTTTT,CASNKANTGELFF
NA,NA,TRBJ1-2,TRBV10-3,TGTGCCATCAGTGAGCAAAGGGTCAGGGGAAACTATGGCTACACCTTC,CAISEQRVRGNYGYTF
NA,NA,TRBJ2-5,TRBV6-5,TGTGCCTATCACTCCCGGGAGACCCAGTACTTC,CAYHSRETQYF
NA,NA,TRBJ2-7,TRBV2,TGTGCCAGCAGTGAAGCCTGGACACTCTACGAGCAGTACTTC,CASSEAWTLYEQYF
NA,NA,TRBJ1-2,TRBV21-1,TGTGCCAGCAGGGGATATTACTATGGCTACACCTTC,CASRGYYYGYTF
TRBD2,NA,TRBJ2-7,TRBV11-2,TGTGCCAGCAGCAGAGCAGGCGGGAGCAATGGCCACGAGCAGTACTTC,CASSRAGGSNGHEQYF
NA,NA,TRBJ2-7,TRBV28,TGTGCCAGCAGTTTACCCGGGCCTGTGAAGGAGCAGTACTTC,CASSLPGPVKEQYF
TRBD1,NA,TRBJ1-5,TRBV2,TGTGCCAGCAGCTTTTCGGCAGGGGGACTTAGTGGCAATCAGCCCCAGCATTTT,CASSFSAGGLSGNQPQHF
TRBD2,once,TRBJ2-1,TRBV10-1,TGCGCCAGCAGTGAGGGGGACTGGCGGGAGGTTCCCTACAATGAGCAGTTCTTC,CASSEGDWREVPYNEQFF
NA,NA,TRBJ2-7,TRBV7-9,TGTGCCAGCAGCTCTCACGGGACTGTAGCCTACGAGCAGTACTTC,CASSSHGTVAYEQYF
TRBD2,NA,TRBJ2-3,TRBV29-1,TGCAGCGCCCCCCGACTAGCGGGATCCGATACGCAGTATTTT,CSAPRLAGSDTQYF
NA,NA,TRBJ1-1,TRBV7-3,TGTGCCAGCAGCTCCGAAGCGAACACTGAAGCTTTCTTT,CASSSEANTEAFF
NA,NA,TRBJ1-6,TRBV25-1,TGTGCCAGCAGTGAGTGGGCTTATAATTCACCCCTCCACTTT,CASSEWAYNSPLHF
TRBD1,NA,TRBJ1-1,TRBV6-1,TGTGCCAGCAGTGAAGGGGCAGGGGGCGGAACTGAAGCTTTCTTT,CASSEGAGGGTEAFF
NA,NA,TRBJ1-1,TRBV6-4,TGTGCCAGCAGTAGCACATTGAACACTGAAGCTTTCTTT,CASSSTLNTEAFF
NA,few,TRBJ2-7,TRBV4-1,TGCGCCAGCAGCCAAGCCGCGGGGGAGCAGTACTTC,CASSQAAGEQYF
TRBD2,once,TRBJ2-3,TRBV6-1,TGTGCCAGCAGTGGGGGGGTCCTAGCGGGAGTGAGAGATACGCAGTATTTT,CASSGGVLAGVRDTQYF
NA,NA,TRBJ1-2,TRBV7-8,TGTGCCAGCAGCAGCAAATGGTCGCGCTATGGCTACACCTTC,CASSSKWSRYGYTF
NA,NA,TRBJ2-7,TRBV27,TGTGCCAGCAGTTTCAGGACAGATGCCTACGAGCAGTACTTC,CASSFRTDAYEQYF
NA,NA,TRBJ1-2,TRBV2,TGTGCCAGCTCTGATAGGTCGGCTAACTATGGCTACACCTTC,CASSDRSANYGYTF
NA,NA,TRBJ1-1,TRBV27,TGTGCCAGCAGTTTAGTTGACAGGCCGAACACTGAAGCTTTCTTT,CASSLVDRPNTEAFF
NA,NA,TRBJ2-7,TRBV2,TGTGCCAGCAGTGTAAGGGCGAGCGGCGAGCAGTACTTC,CASSVRASGEQYF
TRBD1,NA,TRBJ1-5,TRBV2,TGTGCCAGCAGGAGGGACAGGGAGTCCAATCAGCCCCAGCATTTT,CASRRDRESNQPQHF
TRBD1,NA,TRBJ1-5,TRBV19,TGTGCCAGTAGTCCCAGGGGGGGCTCAGGTCAGCCCCAGCATTTT,CASSPRGGSGQPQHF
NA,NA,TRBJ2-7,TRBV10-2,TGCGCCAGCAGTGAGTCGTGGGGCTACGAGCAGTACTTC,CASSESWGYEQYF
NA,NA,TRBJ2-7,TRBV21-1,TGTGCCAGCAGCAAAGAGTCGGTCAATTCCTACGAGCAGTACTTC,CASSKESVNSYEQYF
NA,NA,TRBJ1-1,TRBV5-5,TGTGCCAGCAGCTTGGGGGCGCCCTGGGGCACTGAAGCTTTCTTT,CASSLGAPWGTEAFF
NA,NA,TRBJ2-7,TRBV6-6,TGTGCCAGCAGTTACTCGACGGGGCGCGGTGACGAGCAGTACTTC,CASSYSTGRGDEQYF
NA,NA,TRBJ1-4,TRBV28,TGTGCCAGCAGTTTCAGACAGGCCAGGGAAAAACTGTTTTTT,CASSFRQAREKLFF
NA,NA,TRBJ1-1,TRBV15,TGTGCCACCAGCAGAGATCCGGGGGCCTATGAAGCTTTCTTT,CATSRDPGAYEAFF
NA,NA,TRBJ1-1,TRBV7-9,TGTGCCAGCAGCTACACCGGGACCGCGAACACTGAAGCTTTCTTT,CASSYTGTANTEAFF
TRBD2,NA,TRBJ2-7,TRBV29-1,TGCAGCGTTGTAACTAGCGGCCCCTCCTACGAGCAGTACTTC,CSVVTSGPSYEQYF
NA,NA,TRBJ1-4,TRBV15,TGTGCCACCAGCAGAGGTTCGGTAGCGAGAACAGGCGAAAAACTGTTTTTT,CATSRGSVARTGEKLFF
TRBD1,NA,TRBJ2-7,TRBV4-1,TGCGCCAGCAGCCGGATCGGGACAGGTTTCTACGAGCAGTACTTC,CASSRIGTGFYEQYF
NA,NA,TRBJ1-5,TRBV7-9,TGTGCCAGCAGCACAGGGAGGGGGGCGCGGAATCAGCCCCAGCATTTT,CASSTGRGARNQPQHF
NA,NA,TRBJ1-2,TRBV5-1,TGCGCCAGCAGCGTGCAGGGCGAATTTAACTATGGCTACACCTTC,CASSVQGEFNYGYTF
TRBD1,NA,TRBJ2-7,TRBV5-5,TGTGCCAGCAGCTTGATCCCTCACAGGGGAAGGGCCTACGAGCAGTACTTC,CASSLIPHRGRAYEQYF
TRBD1,NA,TRBJ2-7,TRBV25-1,TGTGCCAGCAGTGCTTCGGGACAGGGTCTTTACGAGCAGTACTTC,CASSASGQGLYEQYF
NA,NA,TRBJ2-7,TRBV14,TGTGCCAGCAGCCAAGATCGTTTGAGTTACGAGCAGTACTTC,CASSQDRLSYEQYF
NA,NA,TRBJ2-7,TRBV28,TGTGCCAGCAGTTATCAGGAGTACGAGCAGTACTTC,CASSYQEYEQYF
NA,NA,TRBJ1-2,TRBV5-6,TGTGCCAGCGGGCCTCTCTCGTGGCGAGAGGGTGGCTACACCTTC,CASGPLSWREGGYTF
TRBD2,NA,TRBJ2-7,TRBV11-3,TGTGCCAGCAGCCCTCGGGAGGCTAGCGGGAGCAACTTCTCCTACGAGCAGTACTTC,CASSPREASGSNFSYEQYF
TRBD2,NA,TRBJ2-5,TRBV5-1,TGCGCCAGCAGAGACGGACTAGCGGGAGTAGGGGAGACCCAGTACTTC,CASRDGLAGVGETQYF
NA,NA,TRBJ2-7,TRBV6-5,TGTGCCAGCAGTTACCAAGGGAAGGGTTCCTACGAGCAGTACTTC,CASSYQGKGSYEQYF
NA,once,TRBJ1-5,TRBV5-1,TGCGCCAGCAGCCGCGAGGGGGGGCAGCCCCAGCATTTT,CASSREGGQPQHF
TRBD2,once,TRBJ2-3,TRBV5-1,TGCGCCAGCAGCTTGTTGACTAGCGCTGCAGATACGCAGTATTTT,CASSLLTSAADTQYF
NA,NA,TRBJ2-4,TRBV5-5,TGTGCCAGCCCCCCTTGGGGGACGGCAGGAATAAAAAACAAAAACATTCAGTACTTC,CASPPWGTAGIKNKNIQYF
TRBD2,NA,TRBJ2-3,TRBV4-1,TGCGCCAGCAGCCTTAGCGGGAGATCAGATACGCAGTATTTT,CASSLSGRSDTQYF